This T cell receptor (beta chain) was captured by sequencing in a study of identifying expanded T cells in peripheral blood. Study findings and constraints: Clone count variance between roughly 2-week samples rose with total template count.

The CDR3 consists of 12 residues. Deletions cut 6 bases from V and 9 bases from J, with 14 bases between. Looked up from germline, CDR1 is MNHEY and CDR2 is SVGAGI. About this clone: The antigen is not known. The sample has other DNA sequences that encode this CDR3 too.

The assay was immunoSEQ multiplex PCR, and TCRdb's table has in-frame clones only and misses some. The table includes some 76,000 clones, under 90% detected once. Collection occurred without any documented infections or immune events in donors. The chain recombines TRBV6-5 with TRBJ1-1; maybe TRBD1 (6 bases). The origin of this receptor is a person between 18 and 69 years old in good health. Sequencing input: blood. The CDR3 DNA is TGTGCCAGCAGCTCTCGGACAGACCAAGCTTTCTTT. Residues: CASSSRTDQAFF.